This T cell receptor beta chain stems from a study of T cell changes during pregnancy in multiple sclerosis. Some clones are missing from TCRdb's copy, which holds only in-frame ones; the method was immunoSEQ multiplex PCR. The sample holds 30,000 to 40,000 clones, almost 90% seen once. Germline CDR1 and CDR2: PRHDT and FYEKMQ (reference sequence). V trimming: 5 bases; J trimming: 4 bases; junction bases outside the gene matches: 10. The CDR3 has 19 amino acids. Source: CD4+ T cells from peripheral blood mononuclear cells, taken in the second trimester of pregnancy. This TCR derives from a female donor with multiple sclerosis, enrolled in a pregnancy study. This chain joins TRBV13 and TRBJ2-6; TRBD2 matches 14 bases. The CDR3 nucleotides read TGTGCCAGCAGCCTCAGACTAGCGGGAGGGAGGGAAGGGGCCAACGTCCTGACTTTC. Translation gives CASSLRLAGGREGANVLTF.